This entry lists 2 T cell receptor beta chains sequenced from one sample in a study of T cell clonotyping in hematopoietic cell transplantation. The time point: recipient sample about 28 days before transplant, after cytoreduction. Sequencing used immunoSEQ multiplex PCR; TCRdb keeps in-frame clones, though not all of them. This table holds tens of thousands of clones, 90% to 96% found once. The sample was peripheral blood mononuclear cells, taken before stem cell transplant. The receptors shown here come from a woman aged 45 to 65 with acute myeloid leukemia. Some clones in this sample may be carry-over from other donors' samples.

The chain is built from TRBV7-2 and TRBJ2-7, with 9 nucleotides matching TRBD2. This CDR3 region has 16 residues. The V gene end was trimmed by 5 bases and the J gene end by 1 base; junction bases not matched to a gene: 9. Germline CDR1 SGHTA, CDR2 FQGNSA. DNA of the CDR3: TGTGCCAGCAGCCCTGAATGGCTAGCGGGATCCTACGAGCAGTACTTC. It yields the protein CASSPEWLAGSYEQYF.

V is TRBV5-1 and J is TRBJ1-1, with a weak D call TRBD1 (6 bases). This CDR3 spans 14 amino acids. Germline loops: CDR1 SGHRS, CDR2 YFSETQ. V lost 5 bases to trimming and J lost 1 base, with 12 bases between them. The DNA of the CDR3 is TGCGCCAGCAGGGACAGAACCAGGAACACTGAAGCTTTCTTT. Translating gives CASRDRTRNTEAFF.